This entry lists 29 T cell receptor beta chains sequenced from one sample in a study of chemoradiotherapy in HPV16-positive cancers. Data came from immunoSEQ multiplex PCR; TCRdb stores just in-frame clones and leaves some out. The table includes almost 6,000 clones, over 60% detected once. The specimen was taken from a patient who underwent chemoradiotherapy. All receptors come from a human donor with HPV-associated anogenital cancer.

The gene calls are TRBV27 and TRBJ2-7; TRBD2 aligns across 8 bases. Looked up from germline, CDR1 is MNHEY and CDR2 is SMNVEV (reference sequence). This CDR3 comprises 15 residues. V lost 6 bases to trimming and J lost 3 bases; unmatched junction nucleotides: 10. The CDR3 bases are TGTGCCAGCAGCTTGCTTCCGGGGGGGTTCTACGAGCAGTACGTC. Its protein is CASSLLPGGFYEQYV.

The chain recombines TRBV28 with TRBJ1-1; D is perhaps TRBD1 (6 bases). Per the germline V gene, CDR1 is MDHEN and CDR2 is SYDVKM. CDR3 length: 15 amino acids. V was shortened by 4 bases and J by 3 bases, with 15 bases between the two germline ends. For the CDR3, the DNA is TGTGCCAGCAGTTCCCCCGGTGGGGGGCACACTGAAGCTTTCTTT. It codes for CASSSPGGGHTEAFF.

The gene calls are TRBV19 and TRBJ2-7; TRBD2 is a possible D gene (6 bases). The CDR3 covers 11 residues. Germline V gene sequence: CDR1 LNHDA, CDR2 SQIVND (reference sequence). Trimming removed 8 bases at V and 3 bases at J, with 8 bases between. CDR3 in amino acids: CASRGVYEQYF. The CDR3 bases are TGTGCCAGTCGCGGGGTCTACGAGCAGTACTTC.

The chain combines TRBV7-2 with TRBJ1-1, with 8 bases matching TRBD1. CDR3 length equals 14 residues. The ends lost 4 bases at V and 1 base at J; junction bases unmatched: 2. Germline CDR1 reads SGHTA; CDR2 reads FQGNSA. The CDR3 coding sequence is TGTGCCAGCAGCTGGACAGGGTCGAACACTGAAGCTTTCTTT. Protein product: CASSWTGSNTEAFF.

V usage is TRBV9 and J usage is TRBJ2-4, with TRBD1 matching over 8 bases. V lost 0 bases to trimming and J lost 6 bases; unmatched junction nucleotides: 2. Looked up from germline, CDR1 is SGDLS and CDR2 is YYNGEE. The CDR3 totals 14 residues. The CDR3 region is CASSVEQGGNIQYF. In DNA form, the CDR3 reads TGTGCCAGCAGCGTAGAACAGGGGGGAAACATTCAGTACTTC. Based on the CDR3 plus reference TRBV9 and TRBJ2-4, the full variable domain is DSGVTQTPKHLITATGQRVTLRCSPRSGDLSVYWYQQSLDQGLQFLIQYYNGEERAKGNILERFSAQQFPDLHSELNLSSLELGDSALYFCASSVEQGGNIQYFGAGTRLSVL.

In this sample, this clone turned up a few times. This chain links TRBV19 with TRBJ1-1, with D possibly matching TRBD1 (5 bases). Germline loops: CDR1 LNHDA, CDR2 SQIVND (reference sequence). V was clipped by 7 bases and J by 5 bases, with 8 bases between them. The CDR3 runs to 11 residues. The CDR3 DNA sequence: TGTGCCAGTATCGACAGAACTGAAGCTTTCTTT. Its translation: CASIDRTEAFF.

Concerning this clone: The junction departs from the called germline gene at one end, perhaps through a read error. The chain joins TRBV30 to TRBJ1-1; possible D gene TRBD1, 5 bases. Germline V CDR1 and CDR2: GTSNPN, SVGIG (reference sequence). The length of the CDR3 is 11 residues. In DNA form, the CDR3 reads TGTGCCTCGGCAGGGAACGCTGAAGCTTTCTTT. Amino acid sequence: CASAGNAEAFF. The full variable domain, its missing parts supplied by reference TRBV30 and TRBJ1-1, is SQTIHQWPATLVQPVGSPLSLECTVEGTSNPNLYWYRQAAGRGLQLLFYSVGIGQISSEVPQNLSASRPQDRQFILSSKKLLLSDSGFYLCASAGNAEAFFGQGTRLTVV.

Only one count was recorded for this clone. The rearrangement links TRBV6-6 to TRBJ1-1; D not certain. The CDR3 consists of 15 residues. The ends were cut back, 2 bases at V and 1 base at J, with 11 bases in the middle. Germline V lookup: CDR1 MNHNY, CDR2 SVGAGI (reference sequence). CDR3 bases: TGTGCCAGCAGTTACATGGGTTACTCGAACACTGAAGCTTTCTTT. It yields the protein CASSYMGYSNTEAFF.

The V call is TRBV7-6, the J call TRBJ2-1, with 12 bases identical to TRBD2. With V trimmed by 5 bases and J by 1 base, 6 bases remained unmatched. Germline CDR1 and CDR2: SGHVS and FNYEAQ. The CDR3 length is 17 residues. The CDR3 DNA is TGTGCCAGCAGCGCTCGACTAGCGGGAGTGTCCTACAATGAGCAGTTCTTC. This encodes CASSARLAGVSYNEQFF. The variable domain in full, completed from reference TRBV7-6 and TRBJ2-1, reads GAGVSQSPRYKVTKRGQDVALRCDPISGHVSLYWYRQALGQGPEFLTYFNYEAQQDKSGLPNDRFSAERPEGSISTLTIQRTEQRDSAMYRCASSARLAGVSYNEQFFGPGTRLTVL.

This clone was picked up a small number of times. This rearrangement joins TRBV2 to TRBJ2-7; D is unresolved. Germline CDR1 and CDR2: SNHLY and FYNNEI. V was pared by 5 bases and J by 4 bases, with 3 bases between. This CDR3 comprises 10 residues. The CDR3 is CASSSYEQYV. The CDR3 nucleotides are TGTGCCAGCAGTTCATACGAGCAGTACGTC.

The V and J genes are TRBV28 and TRBJ1-2, with TRBD1 as a possible D gene (5 bases). Per the germline V gene, CDR1 is MDHEN and CDR2 is SYDVKM. The CDR3 is 12 residues long. V was pared by 7 bases and J by 7 bases, with 13 bases between. DNA of the CDR3: TGTGCCAGCAACCCTGGGAGGGGTGGCTACACCTTC. It is translated as CASNPGRGGYTF.

The chain carries TRBV19 and TRBJ1-5; D gene ambiguous. The CDR3 contains 14 residues. The germline CDR1 and CDR2 sequences are LNHDA and SQIVND (reference sequence). V was cut by 4 bases and J by 9 bases, with 16 bases left in between. Here the CDR3 reads CASSTKGSQRPQHF. As DNA, the CDR3 is TGTGCCAGTAGTACCAAGGGCAGCCAGCGGCCCCAGCATTTT.

The chain has TRBV10-1 and TRBJ2-3; 8 bases line up with TRBD2. Looked up from germline, CDR1 is WNHNN and CDR2 is SYGVQD (reference sequence). This CDR3 has 14 residues. J was trimmed by 7 bases and V by 8 bases; bases with no gene match: 11. Here the CDR3 reads CASSGGGEKNTQYF. CDR3 coding DNA: TGCGCCAGCTCGGGGGGGGGAGAAAAAAATACGCAGTATTTT.

The chain employs TRBV14 and TRBJ1-1; 7 bases map to TRBD1. This CDR3 comprises 15 residues. Germline V gene data show CDR1 as SGHDN and CDR2 as FVKESK. V lost 3 bases and J lost 1; bases outside the gene matches: 5. CDR3 loop: CASSQTGRGNTEAFF. Written as DNA, the CDR3 is TGTGCCAGCAGCCAGACAGGGAGGGGGAACACTGAAGCTTTCTTT.

The V call is TRBV4-3, the J call TRBJ2-3; 10 nucleotides agree with TRBD1. Trimming took 6 bases from V and 3 from J; bases not matched to a gene: 9. Germline lookup yields CDR1 LGHNA and CDR2 YSLEER. The CDR3 totals 16 residues. The DNA for the CDR3 is TGCGCCAGCAGTCCCGGGACAGGGGAACAAACAGATACGCAGTATTTT. Its protein is CASSPGTGEQTDTQYF.

The chain employs TRBV7-9 and TRBJ1-3; no firm D call. The V and J ends lost 5 bases and 4 bases respectively, with 15 bases between them. Germline CDR1 and CDR2: SEHNR and FQNEAQ (reference sequence). The CDR3 is 15 residues long. The CDR3, as DNA: TGTGCCAGCAGCCCGCGCGTAGGGATGGGAAACACCATATATTTT. Residues: CASSPRVGMGNTIYF.

The rearrangement uses TRBV7-8 and TRBJ2-2, with 7 bases aligning to TRBD1. The CDR3 runs to 15 residues. The V gene's germline CDR1 is SGHVS and CDR2 FQNEAQ. V gave up 7 bases and J gave up 0 bases; unmatched junction bases: 5. In DNA form, the CDR3 reads TGTGCCAGCATCCTTGACAGGGCGAACACCGGGGAGCTGTTTTTT. Residues: CASILDRANTGELFF.

This chain links TRBV6-5 with TRBJ2-7; D is possibly TRBD1 (5 bases). CDR3 size: 15 residues. V lost 5 bases, J lost 7 bases, and 21 bases lay in between. Germline-derived CDR1 and CDR2 are MNHEY and SVGAGI. The DNA of the CDR3 is TGTGCCAGCAGTAGGACACCTACCTCTATCTTAGAGCAGTACGTC. Protein: CASSRTPTSILEQYV.

The V call is TRBV15, the J call TRBJ2-7; perhaps TRBD1 as D (6 bases). Germline loops: CDR1 LNHNV, CDR2 YYDKDF (reference sequence). CDR3 size: 13 residues. V was cut by 3 bases and J by 4 bases, with 10 bases left in between. The CDR3 reads CATSSLQGYEQYF. The CDR3 coding sequence is TGTGCCACCAGCAGCCTCCAGGGGTACGAGCAGTACTTC.

This clone was counted a single time. V is TRBV9 and J is TRBJ2-1; TRBD1 might be the D (6 bases). The CDR3 has 20 amino acids. Germline V CDR1 and CDR2: SGDLS, YYNGEE. Trimming cost V 5 bases and J 0 bases, with 27 bases left between them. The CDR3 DNA reads TGTGCCAGCAGTTTACGACCAGGCGGGTCTGGGGGACACTCCTACAATGAGCAGTTCTTC. Protein product: CASSLRPGGSGGHSYNEQFF.

This clone appeared a single time. This chain connects TRBV6-5 to TRBJ1-2; the D is unclear. Trimming cost V 4 bases and J 0 bases, with 12 bases left between them. The CDR3 is 15 amino acids. The germline gives CDR1 MNHEY, CDR2 SVGAGI. The CDR3 reads CASSSPGVANYGYTF. The DNA for the CDR3 is TGTGCCAGCAGTTCGCCTGGGGTAGCTAACTATGGCTACACCTTC.

V gene TRBV5-5 combines with J gene TRBJ1-4; D is undetermined. Trimming cost V 4 bases and J 4 bases, with 14 bases left between them. In germline, CDR1 is SGHKS, CDR2 YYEKEE (reference sequence). The CDR3 runs 15 residues. This CDR3 reads CASSLRLAHNEKLFF. DNA for the CDR3: TGTGCCAGCAGCCTGAGACTGGCACATAATGAAAAACTGTTTTTT.

This clone was observed a single time. The chain couples TRBV7-9 to TRBJ2-2, with TRBD2 matching over 8 bases. This CDR3 is 17 amino acids long. V shed 1 base and J 4 bases; nucleotides not matched to a gene: 8. Germline V CDR1 and CDR2: SEHNR, FQNEAQ (reference sequence). The CDR3 protein is CASSLDEGLGATGELFF. The CDR3 DNA reads TGTGCCAGCAGCTTAGATGAGGGACTAGGGGCCACCGGGGAGCTGTTTTTT.

In this sample, this clone turned up once. V and J are TRBV19 and TRBJ1-1, with D possibly TRBD1 on 6 matching bases. Germline values: CDR1 LNHDA, CDR2 SQIVND (reference sequence). V was pared by 6 bases and J by 0 bases, with 8 bases between. The CDR3 runs 13 residues. DNA of the CDR3: TGTGCCAGTAGAAGGGGGATGAACACTGAAGCTTTCTTT. This encodes CASRRGMNTEAFF.

The rearrangement links TRBV6-1 to TRBJ1-2, with a tentative D call TRBD1 (6 bases). The CDR3 contains 16 residues. The V end was cut by 2 bases, the J end by 4 bases, with 17 bases between. Germline CDR1 and CDR2: MNHNS and SASEGT. The CDR3 reads CASSERGDPPRYGYTF. CDR3 in DNA: TGTGCCAGCAGTGAAAGGGGGGACCCACCCCGCTATGGCTACACCTTC.

The V call is TRBV4-1, the J call TRBJ2-4; D might be TRBD1 or TRBD2, each matching 5 bases. This CDR3 has 18 residues. Germline V gene data show CDR1 as MGHRA and CDR2 as YSYEKL. V lost 1 base and J 5 bases, leaving 21 bases between the germline ends. The CDR3 DNA reads TGCGCCAGCAGCCAAGTAGGGCGCCGTCCACGGGGCGAAAACATTCAGTACTTC. It encodes CASSQVGRRPRGENIQYF.

This clone was seen just once. The chain employs TRBV4-3 and TRBJ1-1; D is uncertain. Germline V gives CDR1 LGHNA, CDR2 YSLEER. Trimming pared 0 bases from V and 2 bases from J, leaving 4 bases between. The CDR3 loop spans 13 amino acids. The CDR3 is CASSQDHNTEAFF. The CDR3 coding sequence is TGCGCCAGCAGCCAAGATCATAACACTGAAGCTTTCTTT.

This clone was recorded only once. The CDR3, as DNA: TGTGCCAGCAGGCCTCCTACGACCGGGGAAAAACTGTTTTTT. Protein: CASRPPTTGEKLFF. The V call is TRBV2, the J call TRBJ1-4; no clear D gene. V was shortened by 6 bases and J by 8 bases, with 16 bases between the two germline ends. CDR1 is SNHLY, CDR2 FYNNEI, per germline. The CDR3 spans 14 residues. Looking up the rest from reference TRBV2 and TRBJ1-4 gives the full variable domain: EPEVTQTPSHQVTQMGQEVILRCVPISNHLYFYWYRQILGQKVEFLVSFYNNEISEKSEIFDDQFSVERPDGSNFTLKIRSTKLEDSAMYFCASRPPTTGEKLFFGSGTQLSVL.

The J gene is TRBJ1-5, the V gene TRBV18, with a possible D match to TRBD1 (5 bases). Trimming removed 0 bases at V and 0 bases at J, with 15 bases between. Germline V CDR1 and CDR2: KGHSH, LQKENI. The CDR3 sequence is 18 residues long. CDR3 protein: CASSPPGQGHASNQPQHF. CDR3 coding DNA: TGTGCCAGCTCACCACCGGGGCAGGGTCACGCTAGCAATCAGCCCCAGCATTTT.